This TCR beta chain appears in the sequencing data of a study of blood T cell repertoires in COVID-19. Unmatched junction bases numbered 10, after V lost 4 bases and J lost 15 bases. CDR1 is SGHRS and CDR2 is YFSETQ in the germline V gene. CDR3 length: 12 residues. Some clones are missing from TCRdb's copy, which holds only in-frame ones; the method was immunoSEQ multiplex PCR. The table has 110,000 or so clones, around 80% seen once; the top ten hold approximately 4.2%. Sequencing was done on a sample of peripheral blood. This receptor was identified in a human donor in a cohort sampled during active or convalescent COVID-19. The V call is TRBV5-1, the J call TRBJ2-3; 8 bases are shared with TRBD2. In DNA, the CDR3 is TGCGCCAGCAGCGTGGGAGGGACTAGTTTTTATTTT. Translating it yields CASSVGGTSFYF.